This TCR beta chain appears in the sequencing data of a study of T-cell memory formation after mild COVID-19. Overall study: TCR clustering was largely donor specific.

Trimming shortened V by 4 bases and J by 1 base, and 13 bases separated the two germline ends. The CDR3 has 15 residues. CDR1 and CDR2 from the germline V gene are SEHNR and FQNEAQ (reference sequence). In regard to this clonotype: As yet, its antigen is unknown.

Study outcomes and limitations: Of the contracting clones, CD4+ ones lay mainly in CM and EM, and CD8+ ones in EMRA.

TCRdb ran MiXCR on the 5' RACE reads and lists one entry per CDR3 protein. The sample carries some 150,000 distinct CDR3 sequences, roughly 21% recorded once. The receptor was derived from an adult woman who had mild COVID-19 (a few samples of this study predate the infection). Cell type and time point are not known. This chain connects TRBV7-9 to TRBJ2-5; the D gene is possibly TRBD1 (5 bases). Input material: PBMCs or a T cell subset sorted from them (not recorded which). CDR3 sequence (DNA): TGTGCCAGCAGCTCAGGGCTCCGGCCCCAAGAGACCCAGTACTTC. It specifies CASSSGLRPQETQYF.